The clone carrying this T cell receptor (beta chain) was detected only once. Its target is not known. This entry belongs to a study of OX40 agonist ivuxolimab in advanced cancers. Overall study: Every 2 weeks, ivuxolimab was infused into the patients intravenously at between 0.01 and 10 mg/kg.

The assay was immunoSEQ multiplex PCR, and TCRdb's table has in-frame clones only and misses some. The data hold tens of thousands of clones, with 91% observed a single time. Autoimmune disease history or systemic immunosuppression led to patients being barred. V trimming: 4 bases; J trimming: 4 bases; junction bases outside the gene matches: 9. The CDR3 totals 16 residues. Germline V gene lookup returns CDR1 SGHKS and CDR2 YYEKEE (reference sequence). Study-level points and caveats: Both CD4+ and CD8+ T cell populations in blood had undergone clonal expansion by week 6 at 0.1 to 3.0 mg/kg. Some of the lowest clonal expansion was seen in partial responders at 0.1-3.0 mg/kg.

V is TRBV5-5 and J is TRBJ2-2; TRBD1 matches 8 bases. The material sequenced was CD4+ or CD8+ T cells sorted from blood, taken in a trial of the OX40 agonist ivuxolimab. This receptor was obtained from an adult with an advanced solid tumor such as melanoma, head and neck, liver or kidney cancer. The CDR3 DNA reads TGTGCCAGCAGCCCCGACAGGGGTTCGGGCACCGGGGAGCTGTTTTTT. Amino acid sequence: CASSPDRGSGTGELFF.